This TCR beta chain was recorded in a study of cytomegalovirus exposure and HLA in healthy donors listed by TCRdb under 2017. About the full investigation: An earlier analysis of around 600 of the donors reported 250 to 300 Gb of sequence data and about 100 million unique TCR beta sequences from about 200 million T cells. The study profiled the T cell repertoires of 666 subjects by immunosequencing and related them to cytomegalovirus serostatus. In a later genetic analysis, genome-wide SNP genotypes for about 65% of the roughly 700 donors were used, and that subset was treated as a discovery cohort. Both class I and class II loci were covered by HLA typing, at four-digit resolution. To study patterns of TCR occurrence, a later analysis re-analyzed previously published TCR beta repertoires from 700 or so donors and added high-resolution HLA genotyping. The study aimed to test whether signatures of past pathogen exposure could be identified by cataloging public T cell receptors. Alongside the repertoire data, information on donor age, sex, ethnicity and CMV serostatus was compiled. An earlier analysis of roughly 600 of the donors used high-throughput TCR beta sequencing to judge whether each TCR beta V gene segment behaved as functional or pseudogenic. The number of typed donors differed by locus: about 620-630 for A, B, C, DRB1 and DQB1; approximately 540 for DQA1; some 590 for DPA1; and some 450 for DPB1. To predict cytomegalovirus infection status, the study combined high-throughput TCR immunosequencing, statistical association of individual TCRs with disease status, and machine learning. About 300 gigabases of sequencing data and approximately 85 million unique TCR sequences were included in an early release covering several hundred HLA-typed donors. Rather than drawing on any new phenotypic data, the later analysis identified candidate immune exposures from TCR beta sequences and the way those sequences occurred across donors. Roughly 5 DR-DQ haplotypes were handled as single units for association and clustering, since linkage in the cohort was strong. Of the roughly 390 genotyped donors, more than 75% were placed in the genetic ancestry cluster associated with self-reported Caucasian donors. In addition to the first cohort of 666 subjects, a separate validation cohort of approximately 130 different subjects was used. All discovery cohort repertoires had been generated using a single sequencing platform. On average, roughly 240,000 unique TCR beta nucleotide sequences were sequenced per donor among a few hundred genotyped donors of the cohort, with roughly 19% of those sequences being non-productive.

Libraries were built with the immunoSEQ multiplex PCR assay. The multiplex PCR relied on a mix of 60 forward primers for TCR Vbeta segments and 13 reverse primers for TCR Jbeta segments. The CDR3 region of rearranged TCR beta genes was amplified from genomic DNA by a multiplex PCR assay. Amplified TCR beta libraries were sequenced as 87-base-pair reads on the Illumina HiSeq System. The authors' analysis ran thus. A later analysis counted about 82 million unique TCR beta chains across the 550 to 800 repertoires, and approximately 11 million of these chains were shared by at least two donors. Raw reads were error-corrected and collapsed into unique sequences by a nearest-neighbor algorithm in which closely related sequences were merged to remove PCR and sequencing errors. To assign V, D and J gene segments, CDR3 sequences were aligned to IMGT reference sequences. For a sequence to be retained, at least a six-nucleotide match to both a V gene segment and a J gene segment was required. A rearrangement was called productive if the CDR3 had no stop codons and remained in frame with V and J, and every other rearrangement was called non-productive. Following IMGT convention, CDR3 was defined as the stretch from the second conserved V-encoded cysteine to the conserved J-encoded phenylalanine. In an earlier analysis of more than 550 of the donors, sequences lacking an unambiguous match to a single V gene segment were excluded. In an earlier analysis of around 590 of the donors, a V segment was called functional when productive rearrangements were above 56.7%, and segregating when the standard deviation between donors exceeded 5%. A statistical classification framework was built for diagnosing cytomegalovirus status from the catalog of TCR beta chain sequences. In a later analysis, TCR nucleotide sequences were compared against IMGT/GENE-DB human TR gene sequences so that V and J genes could be assigned. The TCRdist pipeline was used in a later analysis to assign CDR3 sequences and most-parsimonious VDJ recombination scenarios. In a later analysis, every TCR beta chain was defined by the combination of its CDR3 amino acid sequence and its V-gene family, and reads without a unique V-gene family were dropped. In a later analysis, 500 to 700 highly shared, low-generation-probability nucleotide sequences were removed to address suspected cross-contamination and a sequencing artifact. A later analysis calculated a clonal expansion index for each public chain from normalized within-repertoire ranks of inferred template counts. Generation probabilities in a later analysis came from a VDJ recombination model fitted to out-of-frame rearrangements, and those results were checked against IGoR. Hypergeometric tests were used in a later analysis to score TCR-TCR, TCR-HLA and TCR-CMV co-occurrence, with a repertoire-size bias correction applied to the TCR pairs. In a later analysis, false discovery rates were estimated by permuting HLA or CMV assignments 20 times. A later analysis grouped co-occurring TCRs with DBSCAN, adding TCRdist sequence similarity when clustering within HLA-allele-positive subsets. Repertoires with fewer than 30,000 or more than 120,000 public chains were left out of co-occurrence clustering, as were a handful of repertoires with anomalous nucleotide sharing. The immuneACCESS repertoire file appears here via TCRdb, limited to in-frame rearrangements. These files lack a portion of the clones; in checked studies, under half of the deficit traces to unresolved V genes, and the cause of the others is not known. V, J and clone size are those of that table, while D and trimming were read from the DNA. This sample comprises over 150,000 clones, 65% to 85% of them detected only once. Around 3.1% of the sample is held by the ten biggest clonotypes.

CDR1 and CDR2 are drawn from the germline V gene: SNHLY, FYNNEI. At the junction V is shortened by 0 bases and J by 9 bases; bases outside the gene matches: 14. The CDR3 spans 17 residues, from the cysteine through the phenylalanine. Solely the CDR3 DNA is kept, with 51 bases framed from the first base. The cohort was made up of 650 to 700 healthy bone marrow donors. All cohort members were sampled while nominally healthy, although unrecorded immune exposures were likely present. The donor tested CMV seropositive, placing the donor among the 289 seropositive members of the cohort. A peripheral blood sample was collected from each donor, and TCR beta sequencing was performed on peripheral blood mononuclear cells. Genomic DNA was extracted from the blood cell samples with the Qiagen DNeasy Blood Extraction Kit. General findings and caveats noted by the study authors: The 87-base-pair reads could not distinguish some IMGT-functional V segments, including TRBV6-2 and TRBV6-3, so those segments were excluded. According to a later analysis, TCR association rates differed among HLA loci, with DRB1 alleles showing the most associated TCRs and HLA-C alleles showing the fewest. A few of the identified cytomegalovirus-associated TCR beta chains were confirmed in vitro to be specific for cytomegalovirus antigens. Most TCR sequences were seen in very few donors, while some public TCRs were found in many individuals. In a later analysis, several top co-occurrence clusters were reported to appear linked to parvovirus B19, influenza, CMV and Epstein-Barr virus. A later analysis found that most CMV-associated TCR beta chains appeared HLA-restricted, with HLA associations seemingly driven largely by CMV exposure. A cluster of highly shared sequence variants was judged likely to represent a technical artifact of the sequencing pipeline. The classifier was reported to diagnose cytomegalovirus status with high specificity and sensitivity in both the original cohort and the validation cohort. The study listed 164 TCR beta chains as associated with cytomegalovirus. Only TCR beta chains were sequenced in this cohort, and the absence of alpha or paired-chain data limited detectable features. A later genetic analysis associated a missense DCLRE1C variant with V-gene and J-gene trimming of TCR beta chains, and an independent cohort replicated the association. According to the authors, the approach could potentially be generalized to other disease states and immunological phenotypes. HLA typing was unavailable for some donors at each locus, so association tests used only the typed subset. In a later genetic analysis, fewer N-insertions in productive TCRs were reported among donors in an Asian-associated ancestry cluster than the approximately 630-donor mean. Broadly in line with IMGT annotations, most TCR beta V segments showed up in productive rearrangements about 90% or about 30% of the time in an earlier analysis of 587 of the donors. Because counts were too low, some 17 rarely observed V segments, including chromosome 9 orphons, were excluded from the earlier analysis of roughly 580 of the donors. In a later analysis, around 17,000 TCR beta sequences were associated with specific HLA alleles at a false discovery rate of 0.05. Sequencing depth was assumed to be roughly uniform across donors in the presence/absence analyses, though that assumption may not hold. When HLA alleles, especially DR and DQ, strongly co-occurred, attributing TCR associations to individual alleles was difficult. A later analysis found that HLA-associated TCR beta chains were more clonally expanded and had lower generation probabilities than equally common non-associated chains. A further reported finding was that TCR beta sequences accurately predicted the HLA-A and HLA-B alleles for most subjects in the first cohort. For the cohort, immune exposure information was limited to CMV serostatus. Correlated functional status among segregating V segments might be attributable to linkage disequilibrium, but an unknown experimental factor could not be ruled out.

On this clone itself: Its recognized antigen is unknown. No qualities accompany the bases; no much larger clone lies one base away.

The rearrangement combines TRBV2 with TRBJ2-5; 9 bases in the middle match TRBD2. This receptor was obtained from a woman aged 45-65 years in good health and CMV-seropositive. Sequencing input: PBMCs. The CDR3 corresponds to CASSEAGGGAVWEAQYF. The DNA sequence follows: TGTGCCAGCAGTGAAGCCGGCGGGGGGGCCGTTTGGGAGGCCCAGTACTTC.